The entry below gives a single T cell receptor beta chain sequence along with its context. This clone was observed once. Its antigen is not yet known. No much larger clonotype is one base removed from it; base qualities were not supplied. The data stem from a study of shared clonotypes between healthy human individuals (dated by TCRdb to 2020 to 2021). Background for the entire study: Three men and a couple of women, aged 18 to 49 years, made up the cohort. For each donor, CD4 naive and CD4 memory were each given three plates, CD8 naive was given two plates, and CD8 memory was given one plate. To estimate repertoire size and how much clonotypes are shared between individuals, the study performed deep sequencing of blood TCR repertoires from a handful of healthy adults. To increase sequencing depth and limit assay-specific biases, TCR repertoire library preparation and sequencing were carried out by different laboratories using diverse techniques. Each donor's leukapheresis produced roughly between roughly 0.85 and 10 billion PBMCs. The research as a whole found: Clonotypes shared by all four sorted-subset donors showed higher generation probabilities than non-shared clonotypes. When a handful of donors were compared, the shared fraction of clonotypes was about 5% for naive CD4, approximately 3.5% for naive CD8, 2% to 2.5% for memory CD4, and around 0.37% for memory CD8. Sampling was limited to blood, and TCR repertoires in tissue likely differ from TCR repertoires in blood. Even with the large sequencing depth, rarefaction of the sorted-subset datasets indicated that sequencing was incomplete. Pairwise subsampling indicated that sequencing depth was expected to affect the degree of clonotype sharing among donors. Naive subsets generally had larger estimated clonotype richness than memory subsets. Because the study included only a small number of donors, the genetic and exposure-history diversity represented was limited.

Using the deep immunoSEQ assay, TCR CDR3 regions were amplified from genomic DNA by multiplex PCR. Genomic DNA extracted from each cell subset was distributed evenly over all wells of several immunoSEQ 96-well plates, and each plate served as one replicate. For sorted subsets, each replicate PCR was loaded with approximately 190 ng genomic DNA, equivalent to 30,000 or so T cell genomes. The purified libraries were quantified using a Qubit 3.0 fluorometer, sized with a Bioanalyzer 2100, and then quantified again using the KAPA Library Quantification kit. Every immunoSEQ 96-well plate was sequenced on a dedicated single-read 150-cycle Illumina NextSeq 550 flow cell. The original methods were these. Because only junctional sequences without quality scores were contained in the immunoSEQ output, filtering matching that applied to full-length reads could not be performed. Sequences were annotated with PyIR, a Python wrapper for IgBLAST v1.9, and V/J genes and CDR3 were assigned using IMGT germline references. Any read was removed if the V/J assignment was weak (E-value above 1e-6), the CDR3 was missing, or the read contained stop codons, out-of-frame junctions, or ambiguous translated residues. V3J clonotypes were defined as sequences sharing the same inferred V gene, J gene, and CDR3 amino acid sequence. Percentage overlap between repertoires was calculated by dividing the number of shared unique clonotypes by the size of the smaller repertoire. Three approaches were used to assess repertoire richness: RTK rarefaction, the Chao1 estimator, and Recon v2.1 estimates of unobserved clonotypes. OLGA was used to compute generation probabilities for all TCRbeta clonotypes that the gDNA method yielded from several donors. This immuneACCESS table, as held by TCRdb, lists in-frame sequences with V and J called but not all clones. Of the missing ones, under half trace to an unresolved V gene in checked studies; the others have no known cause. D and trimming were read from the DNA, whereas the V and J calls and clone size are those reported in that table. The sample has fewer than 200,000 clones on record, approximately 92% of them singletons. 0.067% of the sample belongs to the ten largest clones.

The donors were healthy, HIV-negative adults who had no recently reported acute infections or vaccinations. All donors were Caucasian adults living in Nashville, Tennessee, USA. Magnetic negative selection was used to enrich CD4+ T cells, after which naive cells were positively selected on CD45RA and the negative fraction became the memory subset. Blood was obtained by leukapheresis, after which PBMCs were separated by Ficoll-Histopaque density gradient centrifugation and cryopreserved in liquid nitrogen vapor phase. Analytical flow cytometry was used to check the purity and quantity of every magnetically sorted T cell population. Genomic DNA was isolated from every sorted fraction and measured by UV absorbance on a Nanodrop 2000c. CDR1 and CDR2 were assigned from the germline V gene as SGHTA and FQGTGA. The germline V end is reduced by 5 bases and the J end by 4 bases; junction bases left unmatched: 9. From the cysteine up to the phenylalanine, the CDR3 has a length of 16 residues. Only the CDR3 portion is preserved as DNA: 48 bases, with reading frame beginning at the first base.

The V gene is TRBV7-3 and the J gene is TRBJ2-2; 8 bases in the junction line up with TRBD2. This TCR came from a woman aged 30 to 39 in good health. Input material: naive CD4+ T cells sorted from blood. In the paper's terms, the cell subset or site label means: CD45RA+ positively selected. The nucleotide sequence is given as TGTGCCAGCAGCCCCCGGGGGGGCGCATCCACCGGGGAGCTGTTTTTT. It is translated as CASSPRGGASTGELFF.